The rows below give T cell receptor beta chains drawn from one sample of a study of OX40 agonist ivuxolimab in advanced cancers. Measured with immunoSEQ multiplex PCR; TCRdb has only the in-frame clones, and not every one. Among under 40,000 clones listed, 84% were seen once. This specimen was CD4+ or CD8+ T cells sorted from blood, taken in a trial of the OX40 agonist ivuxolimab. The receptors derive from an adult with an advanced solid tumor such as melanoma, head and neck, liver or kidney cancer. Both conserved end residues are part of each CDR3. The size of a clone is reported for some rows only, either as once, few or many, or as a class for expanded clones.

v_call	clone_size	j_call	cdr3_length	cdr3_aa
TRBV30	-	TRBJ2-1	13	CAWSVSGGNEQFF
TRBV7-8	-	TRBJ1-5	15	CASSLGDQVNQPQHF
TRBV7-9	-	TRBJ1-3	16	CASSSRPPGEGNTIYF
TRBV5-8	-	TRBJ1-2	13	CASSLTGLRGYTF
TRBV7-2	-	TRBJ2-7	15	CASSLTSVSSYEQYF
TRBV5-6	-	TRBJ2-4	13	CASSIGEKNIQYF
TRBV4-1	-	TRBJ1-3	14	CASSQGGFGNTIYF
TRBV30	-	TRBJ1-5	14	CAWSGGSYNQPQHF
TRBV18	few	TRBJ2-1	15	CASSPWTSNYNEQFF
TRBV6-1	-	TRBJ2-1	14	CASRTGTSADEQFF
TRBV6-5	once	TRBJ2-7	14	CASSAGTGSYEQYF
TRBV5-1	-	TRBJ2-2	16	CASSLAGDSRTGELFF
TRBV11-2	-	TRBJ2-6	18	CASSLEGGLSSGANVLTF
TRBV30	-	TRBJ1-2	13	CAWSVRVNYGYTF
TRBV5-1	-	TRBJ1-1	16	CASSRDRGPLNTEAFF
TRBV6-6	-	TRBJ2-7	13	CASTRQGTYEQYF
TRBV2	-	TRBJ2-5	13	CASSIPAGETQYF
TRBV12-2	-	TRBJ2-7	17	CASRLTPPGQIHYEQYF
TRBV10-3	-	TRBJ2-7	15	CAISESGGTTYEQYF
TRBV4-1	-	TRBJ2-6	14	CASSSGAGANVLTF
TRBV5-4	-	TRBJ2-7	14	CASSRDRATYEQYF
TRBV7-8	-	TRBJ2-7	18	CASSLGDPGQGYTYEQYF
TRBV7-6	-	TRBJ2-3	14	CASSPVVAGDTQYF
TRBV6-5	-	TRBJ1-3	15	CASRWQVDSGNTIYF
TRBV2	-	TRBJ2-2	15	CASSDQGSNTGELFF
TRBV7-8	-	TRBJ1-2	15	CASSPPGQGFGGYTF
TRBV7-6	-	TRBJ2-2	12	CASSRNTGELFF
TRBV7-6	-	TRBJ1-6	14	CASSLSQGGSPLHF
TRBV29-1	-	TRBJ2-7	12	CSYGQGDYEQYF
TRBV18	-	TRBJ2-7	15	CASSRSSAVIYEQYF
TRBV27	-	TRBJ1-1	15	CASSPFGQGSTEAFF
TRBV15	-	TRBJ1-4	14	CATSATGAGEKLFF
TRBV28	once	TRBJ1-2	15	CASSPGQGARYGYTF
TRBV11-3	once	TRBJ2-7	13	CASSPQGGYEQYF
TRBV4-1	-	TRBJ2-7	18	CASSQDRVWRESSYEQYF
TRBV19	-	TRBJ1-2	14	CASTQDRGRYGYTF
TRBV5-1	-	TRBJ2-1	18	CASSLIGLAGGPVNEQFF
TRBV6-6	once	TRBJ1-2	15	CASSPTGGSDYGYTF
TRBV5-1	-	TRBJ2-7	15	CASSLLGHQSYEQYF
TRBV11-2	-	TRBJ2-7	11	CASSFVAGQDF
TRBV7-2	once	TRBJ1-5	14	CASSPNLGNQPQHF
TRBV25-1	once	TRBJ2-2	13	CASQDRGAGELFF
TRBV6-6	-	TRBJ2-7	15	CASNTPGQGAGEQYF
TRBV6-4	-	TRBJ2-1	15	CASSVGLSSYNEQFF
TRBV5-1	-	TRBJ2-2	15	CASSLGSGNTGELFF
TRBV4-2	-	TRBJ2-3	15	CASSQDLVPTDTQYF
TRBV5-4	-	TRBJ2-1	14	CASGKQGPLDEQFF
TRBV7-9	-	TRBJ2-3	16	CASSSSRASGTDTQYF
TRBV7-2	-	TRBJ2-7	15	CASSLTGTSSYEQYF
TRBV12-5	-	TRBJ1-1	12	CASGLVLGGAFF
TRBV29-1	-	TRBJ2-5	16	CSVEPRDRGYQETQYF
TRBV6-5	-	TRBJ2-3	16	CASSYSLLAGSDTQYF
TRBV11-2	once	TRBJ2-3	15	CASSPDIGSSDTQYF
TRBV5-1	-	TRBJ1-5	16	CASSLEQGGPNQPQHF